This TCR beta chain comes out of a study of beta chain features in type 1 diabetes. Sequencing targeted expressed TCRB transcripts, as all isolated RNA had been reverse transcribed. Method: immunoSEQ multiplex PCR; TCRdb's copy keeps in-frame clones and lacks some. The sample includes roughly 300,000 clones, 7% to 9% of them seen just once. The J segment lost 10 bases and the V segment lost 6 bases, leaving 10 bases of the junction unmatched. The CDR3 covers 13 residues. Per germline, CDR1 SNHLY and CDR2 FYNNEI. This clone was found a few times. The receptor was derived from a woman aged 18-29 years in good health. The rearrangement joins TRBV2 to TRBJ1-1; 8 bases match TRBD1. Sequencing input: central memory CD4+ T cells from blood. The CDR3 is CASSQGWDRRAFF. The CDR3 nucleotides read TGTGCCAGCAGCCAAGGGTGGGACAGGAGAGCTTTCTTT. Drawing the rest from reference TRBV2 and TRBJ1-1, the complete variable domain is EPEVTQTPSHQVTQMGQEVILRCVPISNHLYFYWYRQILGQKVEFLVSFYNNEISEKSEIFDDQFSVERPDGSNFTLKIRSTKLEDSAMYFCASSQGWDRRAFFGQGTRLTVV.